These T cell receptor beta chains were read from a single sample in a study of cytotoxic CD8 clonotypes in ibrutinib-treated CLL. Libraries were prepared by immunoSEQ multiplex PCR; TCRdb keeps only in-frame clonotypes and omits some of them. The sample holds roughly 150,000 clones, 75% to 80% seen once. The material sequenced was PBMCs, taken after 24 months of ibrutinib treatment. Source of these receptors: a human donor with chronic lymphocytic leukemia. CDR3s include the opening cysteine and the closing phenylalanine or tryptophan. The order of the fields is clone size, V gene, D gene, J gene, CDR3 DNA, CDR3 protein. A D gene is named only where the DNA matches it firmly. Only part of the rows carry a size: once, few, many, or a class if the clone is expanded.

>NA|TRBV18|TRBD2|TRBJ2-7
TGTGCCAGCTCACCCCTAGCGGGAGGGCCTTACGAGCAGTACTTC
CASSPLAGGPYEQYF
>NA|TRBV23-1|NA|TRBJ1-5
TGCGCCAGCAGTCAACAGCCCCAGGAACAGCCCCAGCATTTT
CASSQQPQEQPQHF
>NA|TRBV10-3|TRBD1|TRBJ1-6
TGTGCCACCAGGGCCGGGACAGGCGTGTCACCCCTCCACTTT
CATRAGTGVSPLHF
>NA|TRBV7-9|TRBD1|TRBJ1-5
TGTGCCAGCAGCGCCGGGACAGACAATCAGCCCCAGCATTTT
CASSAGTDNQPQHF
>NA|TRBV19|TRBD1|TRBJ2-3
TGTGCCAGTACCCACCAGGGGGCCAACACAGATACGCAGTATTTT
CASTHQGANTDTQYF
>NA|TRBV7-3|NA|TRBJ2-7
TGTGCCAGCAGCTTAGGGGCCGGGGACGAGCAGTACTTC
CASSLGAGDEQYF
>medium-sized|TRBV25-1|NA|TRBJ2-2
TGTGCCAGCAGTGACCAACGGGACACCGGGGAGCTGTTTTTT
CASSDQRDTGELFF
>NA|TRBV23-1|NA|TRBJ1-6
TGCGCCAGCAGACAGGACAACGGCCCACCCCTCCACTTT
CASRQDNGPPLHF
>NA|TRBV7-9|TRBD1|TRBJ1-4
TGTGCCAGCAGCCCCCCAGGGGGGACTAATGAAAAACTGTTTTTT
CASSPPGGTNEKLFF
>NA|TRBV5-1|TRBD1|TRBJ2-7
TGCGCCAGCAGCTTGGCCCTACAGGGGTTGGGCGAGCAGTACTTC
CASSLALQGLGEQYF
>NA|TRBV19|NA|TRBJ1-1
TGTGCCAGTAGCGGTGGGCTGGGGCTTGAAGCTTTCTTT
CASSGGLGLEAFF
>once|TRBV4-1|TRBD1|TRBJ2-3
TGCGCCAGCAGCCGACAGGGGGCGAGCACAGATACGCAGTATTTT
CASSRQGASTDTQYF
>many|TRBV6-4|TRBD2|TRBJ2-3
TGTGCCAGCAGCCCCCAAGCGGGAGAAGGGGATACGCAGTATTTT
CASSPQAGEGDTQYF
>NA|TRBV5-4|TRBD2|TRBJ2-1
TGTGCCAGCAGCCCCGGGACTAGCGGGATGTATGAGCAGTTCTTC
CASSPGTSGMYEQFF
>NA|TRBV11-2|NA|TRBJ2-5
TGTGCCAGCATTTTAGGTCGGACATTCGGCCAAGAGACCCAGTACTTC
CASILGRTFGQETQYF
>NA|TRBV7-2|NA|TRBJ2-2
TGTGCCAGCAGCTTCGCGTCGGGGGGCTCCTACACCGGGGAGCTGTTTTTT
CASSFASGGSYTGELFF
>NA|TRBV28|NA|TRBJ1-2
TGTGCCAGCAGTTTAGGGGCCAGCTACTATGGCTACACCTTC
CASSLGASYYGYTF
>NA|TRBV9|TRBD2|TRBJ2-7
TGTGCCAGCAGCGTAGGGGGACTAGCTCGGGACGAGCAGTACTTC
CASSVGGLARDEQYF
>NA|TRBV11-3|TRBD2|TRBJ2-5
TGTGCCAGCAGCCCGGGGGGGGACCAAGAGACCCAGTACTTC
CASSPGGDQETQYF
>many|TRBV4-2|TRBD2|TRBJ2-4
TGTGCCAGCAGCCCCTCTAGCGGGGGCGGGGACATTCAGTACTTC
CASSPSSGGGDIQYF
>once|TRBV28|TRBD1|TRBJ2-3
TGTGCCAGCTGGGACAGGGGGGCAGATACGCAGTATTTT
CASWDRGADTQYF
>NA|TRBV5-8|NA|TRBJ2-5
TGTGCCAGCAGCTCACAGGGTGGCGGGACCCAGTACTTC
CASSSQGGGTQYF
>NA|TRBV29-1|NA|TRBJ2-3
TGCAGCGTTGAAGCTGATACAGATACGCAGTATTTT
CSVEADTDTQYF
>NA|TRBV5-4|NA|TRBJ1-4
TGTGCCAGCAGCTTGGAGGGTGGGTCGAGGAAACTGTTTTTT
CASSLEGGSRKLFF
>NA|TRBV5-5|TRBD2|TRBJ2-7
TGTGCCAGCAGCCTCGGACTAGCGGTCTCCGGCTCCTACGAGCAGTACTTC
CASSLGLAVSGSYEQYF
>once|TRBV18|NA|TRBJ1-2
TGTGCCAGCTCTCCGGGGCAGCGAACTAACTATGGCTACACCTTC
CASSPGQRTNYGYTF
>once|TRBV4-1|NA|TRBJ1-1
TGCGCCAGCAGCCAAGAGTTTCAGCACACTGAAGCTTTCTTT
CASSQEFQHTEAFF
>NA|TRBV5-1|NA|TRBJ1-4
TGCGCCAGCAGCTTGGGTGACAGGACTTATGAAAAACTGTTTTTT
CASSLGDRTYEKLFF
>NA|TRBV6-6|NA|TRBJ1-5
TGTGCCAGCAGTTACCAGGGACACAATCAGCCCCAGCATTTT
CASSYQGHNQPQHF
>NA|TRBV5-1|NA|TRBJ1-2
TGCGCCAGCAGCCGCGACGGGGGAGGCTACACCTTC
CASSRDGGGYTF
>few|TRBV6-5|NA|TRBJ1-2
TGTGCCAGCAGGAAACAGGGAATTGGTGGCTACACCTTC
CASRKQGIGGYTF
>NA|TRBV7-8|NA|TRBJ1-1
TGTGCCAGCAGCTTAGTAGGGAACACTGAAGCTTTCTTT
CASSLVGNTEAFF
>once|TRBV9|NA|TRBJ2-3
TGTGCCAGCAGCGTGGGTCTATGGTCAGATACGCAGTATTTT
CASSVGLWSDTQYF
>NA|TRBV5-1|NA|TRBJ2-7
TGCGCCAGCAGCTGGGCGGTGGGGCAGTCTCTCTACGAGCAGTACTTC
CASSWAVGQSLYEQYF
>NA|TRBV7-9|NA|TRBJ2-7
TGTGCCAGCAGCTTAGGGCACGGGAGCTTCCGCCCCTACGAGCAGTACTTC
CASSLGHGSFRPYEQYF
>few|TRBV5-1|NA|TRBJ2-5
TGCGCCAGCAGCTTGGGGCCAGCGGGCCAAGAGACCCAGTACTTC
CASSLGPAGQETQYF
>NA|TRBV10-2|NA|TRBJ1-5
TGCGCCAGCATGGACCCCCCTGGGCCCCAGCATTTT
CASMDPPGPQHF
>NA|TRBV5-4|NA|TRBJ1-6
TGTGCCAGCAGCTTGGGGGGGGCGGTGGGTTCACCCCTCCACTTT
CASSLGGAVGSPLHF
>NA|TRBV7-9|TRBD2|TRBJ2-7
TGTGCCAGCAGCCCACCTCTGGGTACGGGAGGTACCTACGAGCAGTACTTC
CASSPPLGTGGTYEQYF
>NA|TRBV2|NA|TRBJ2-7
TGTGCCAGCAGTGGGCTAGCTTACGAGCAGTACTTC
CASSGLAYEQYF
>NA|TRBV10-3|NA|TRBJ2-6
TGTGCCATCAGTGAGTCGTGGGGAGCCAACGTCCTGACTTTC
CAISESWGANVLTF
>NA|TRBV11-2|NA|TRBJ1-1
TGTGCCAGCAGCTTAGGCCCACGGGGGCGCGCCACTGAAGCTTTCTTT
CASSLGPRGRATEAFF
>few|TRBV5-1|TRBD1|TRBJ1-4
TGCGCCAGCAGCTTGGTGGGACAGGGGGCTGAAAAACTGTTTTTT
CASSLVGQGAEKLFF
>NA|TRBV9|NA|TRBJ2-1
TGTGCCAGCAGCGTAGCTGGGCAGCACTCCTACAATGAGCAGTTCTTC
CASSVAGQHSYNEQFF
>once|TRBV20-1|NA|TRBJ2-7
TGCAGTGCTAACAGGGTCTACGAGCAGTACTTC
CSANRVYEQYF
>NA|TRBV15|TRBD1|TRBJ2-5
TGTGCCACCAGCAGAGGGGAGACAGGGGGCTCGGGGGAGACCCAGTACTTC
CATSRGETGGSGETQYF
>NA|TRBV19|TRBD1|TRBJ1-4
TGTGCCAGTAGTATCGGACAGGGGTCGGAAAAACTGTTTTTT
CASSIGQGSEKLFF
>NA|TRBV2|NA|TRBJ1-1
TGTGCCAGCAGTGAAGCGCTTGAGGGAGGGGACACTGAAGCTTTCTTT
CASSEALEGGDTEAFF
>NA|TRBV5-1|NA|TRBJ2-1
TGCGCCAGCAGCTTGGCGGGTAGCGGAGCTGAGCAGTTCTTC
CASSLAGSGAEQFF
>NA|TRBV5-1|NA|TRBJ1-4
TGCGCCAGCAGCCCCGGTGGGGCAGGGCGTAATGAAAAACTGTTTTTT
CASSPGGAGRNEKLFF